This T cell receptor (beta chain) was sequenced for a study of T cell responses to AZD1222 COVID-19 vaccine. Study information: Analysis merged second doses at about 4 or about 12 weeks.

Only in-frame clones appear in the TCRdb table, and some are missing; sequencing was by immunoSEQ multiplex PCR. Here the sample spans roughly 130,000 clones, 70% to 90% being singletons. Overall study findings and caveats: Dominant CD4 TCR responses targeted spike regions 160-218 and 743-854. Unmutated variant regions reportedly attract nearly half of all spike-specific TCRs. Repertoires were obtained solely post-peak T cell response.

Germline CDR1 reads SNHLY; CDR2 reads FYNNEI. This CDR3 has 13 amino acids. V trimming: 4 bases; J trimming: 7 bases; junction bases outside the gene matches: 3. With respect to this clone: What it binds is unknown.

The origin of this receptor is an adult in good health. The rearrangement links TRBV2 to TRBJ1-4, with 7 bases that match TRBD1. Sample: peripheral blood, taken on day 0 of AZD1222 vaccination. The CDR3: CASSVGQAEKLFF. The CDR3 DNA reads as TGTGCCAGCAGTGTTGGACAGGCTGAAAAACTGTTTTTT.